Following are 30 T cell receptor beta chains from one sample sequenced in a study of T cells in Graves' hyperthyroidism and ophthalmopathy. RNA transcripts provided the source from which TCR beta CDR3 regions were amplified. HTBI primers drove first-round RT-PCR of the TCR CDR3. TCRdb independently ran MiXCR on the multiplex PCR reads; one entry per CDR3 protein. The table has around 500,000 distinct CDR3 sequences, about 20% seen once. The sequenced material came from blood. These receptors were collected from a woman in her 70s with Graves' ophthalmopathy.

This clonotype was counted only a few times. V is TRBV27 and J is TRBJ1-2; maybe TRBD1 (6 bases). CDR3 size: 15 residues. Per germline, CDR1 MNHEY and CDR2 SMNVEV (reference sequence). Trimming cost V 8 bases and J 1 base, with 17 bases left between them. The chain's CDR3 is CASGGQVVINYGYTF. CDR3 nucleotide sequence: TGTGCCAGCGGGGGGCAAGTCGTAATTAACTATGGCTACACCTTC.

The rearrangement joins TRBV30 to TRBJ1-1, with a possible D match to TRBD1 (6 bases). The V gene's germline CDR1 is GTSNPN and CDR2 SVGIG (reference sequence). V lost 2 bases and J 2 bases, leaving 9 bases between the germline ends. There are 13 residues in the CDR3. The CDR3 spells CAWSWDTNTEAFF. In DNA, the CDR3 is TGTGCCTGGAGTTGGGACACCAACACTGAAGCTTTCTTT.

The chain combines TRBV5-1 with TRBJ1-2; 7 bases line up with TRBD1. In germline, CDR1 is SGHRS, CDR2 YFSETQ. The CDR3 consists of 14 residues. V lost 1 base, J lost 8 bases, and 8 bases stayed unmatched. Written as DNA, the CDR3 is TGCGCCAGCAGCTTGCCGGGACAGCCGCGGGGCTACACCTTC. It codes for CASSLPGQPRGYTF.

The rearrangement uses TRBV28 and TRBJ1-4; D is perhaps TRBD1 (6 bases). The germline V gene has CDR1 MDHEN and CDR2 SYDVKM. This CDR3 is 12 amino acids long. V shed 4 bases and J shed 15 bases, with 15 bases lying between them. The CDR3 DNA sequence: TGTGCCAGCAGTTCGGGGGCGCTTCGGTTGTTTTTT. Translated: CASSSGALRLFF.

V usage is TRBV6-1 and J usage is TRBJ1-6; D is ambiguous. Germline CDR1 and CDR2: MNHNS and SASEGT. This CDR3 region has 11 residues. V lost 1 base and J lost 14, with 6 bases in between. For the CDR3, the DNA is TGTGCCAGCAGTGAAGTTGGGGCCCTCCACTTT. It translates to CASSEVGALHF.

This sequence joins TRBV9 and TRBJ1-2; D not resolved. Germline-derived CDR1 and CDR2 are SGDLS and YYNGEE. The CDR3 runs 18 residues. V was shortened by 0 bases and J by 1 base, with 19 bases between the two germline ends. The DNA for the CDR3 is TGTGCCAGCAGCGTAGGGGTTCATCCGGGCGAGGGTAACTATGGCTACACCTTC. This sequence encodes CASSVGVHPGEGNYGYTF.

This chain uses TRBV20-1 with TRBJ2-5, with D tentatively TRBD1 (6 bases). V dropped 7 bases and J dropped 3 bases, with 15 bases sitting between them. This CDR3 is 13 amino acids long. Germline CDR1 reads DFQATT; CDR2 reads SNEGSKA (reference sequence). CDR3 loop: CSVWTAAKETQYF. CDR3 DNA sequence: TGCAGTGTCTGGACAGCGGCCAAAGAGACCCAGTACTTC.

This clonotype was observed many times. The gene calls are TRBV5-1 and TRBJ1-1; 7 positions match TRBD1. The V gene's germline CDR1 is SGHRS and CDR2 YFSETQ. Unmatched junction bases numbered 11, after V lost 4 bases and J lost 2 bases. This CDR3 spans 16 amino acids. The CDR3 is CASSQRPGTANTEAFF. The CDR3 nucleotides are TGCGCCAGCAGCCAACGACCCGGGACAGCTAACACTGAAGCTTTCTTT.

This clonotype was seen at least ten times. This rearrangement joins TRBV28 to TRBJ2-7; D gene ambiguous. V was pared by 8 bases and J by 1 base, with 9 bases between. The CDR3 length is 12 residues. CDR1 is MDHEN, CDR2 SYDVKM, per germline. In nucleotides, the CDR3 is TGTGCCAGCGCGGAATGGTCCTACGAGCAGTACTTC. Protein product: CASAEWSYEQYF.

The rearrangement links TRBV3-1 to TRBJ1-2; unclear D gene. The length of the CDR3 is 16 residues. Germline V gene lookup returns CDR1 LGHDT and CDR2 YNNKEL (reference sequence). Trimming stripped 0 bases from V and 4 bases from J, with 15 bases between. The CDR3 region is CASSQDPRAAVYGYTF. The CDR3 DNA follows: TGTGCCAGCAGCCAAGATCCTCGGGCGGCGGTCTATGGCTACACCTTC.

This CDR3 reads CSARGGATNQPQHF. The DNA of the CDR3 is TGCAGTGCTAGAGGGGGCGCGACAAATCAGCCCCAGCATTTT. The V call is TRBV20-1, the J call TRBJ1-5, with D possibly being TRBD1 (5 bases). The ends were cut back, 1 base at V and 4 bases at J, with 11 bases in the middle. The V gene's germline CDR1 is DFQATT and CDR2 SNEGSKA (reference sequence). The CDR3 is 14 amino acids.

The rearrangement links TRBV2 to TRBJ2-6; weak D call: TRBD2 (5 bases). V was trimmed by 2 bases and J by 0 bases, leaving 5 bases between them. The germline V gene has CDR1 SNHLY and CDR2 FYNNEI. The CDR3 spans 15 residues. The CDR3 here is CASSESGSGANVLTF. CDR3 sequence (DNA): TGTGCCAGCAGTGAAAGCGGCTCTGGGGCCAACGTCCTGACTTTC.

At least ten counts were recorded for this clonotype. V is TRBV12-3 or TRBV12-4 and J is TRBJ2-1, with TRBD2 matching 11 bases. The trim removed 5 bases at V and 5 bases at J, leaving 5 bases unmatched. This CDR3 has 15 residues. The CDR3 is CASSVTSGTNNEQFF. CDR3 nucleotide sequence: TGTGCCAGCAGTGTGACTAGCGGGACCAACAATGAGCAGTTCTTC.

The chain couples TRBV5-8 to TRBJ2-1, with D perhaps given as TRBD1 or TRBD2 (6 bases each). CDR1 is SGHTS and CDR2 is YDEGEE in the germline V gene. This CDR3 is built from 16 residues. The V and J ends lost 5 bases and 3 bases respectively, with 18 bases between them. Here the CDR3 reads CASSGVWGAGYNEQFF. The CDR3 DNA is TGTGCCAGCAGTGGAGTGTGGGGGGCCGGCTACAATGAGCAGTTCTTC. The full variable domain, rest sourced from reference TRBV5-8 and TRBJ2-1, is EAGVTQSPTHLIKTRGQQATLRCSPISGHTSVYWYQQALGLGLQFLLWYDEGEERNRGNFPPRFSGRQFPNYSSELNVNALELEDSALYLCASSGVWGAGYNEQFFGPGTRLTVL.

This chain connects TRBV6-1 to TRBJ1-3, with D perhaps TRBD1 (6 bases). CDR3 length: 14 amino acids. Trimming shortened V by 6 bases and J by 4 bases, and 13 bases separated the two germline ends. Germline CDR1 and CDR2: MNHNS and SASEGT. CDR3 nucleotide sequence: TGTGCCAGCAGGCCAACAGGGATGGGAAACACCATATATTTT. As protein: CASRPTGMGNTIYF.

V is TRBV7-9 and J is TRBJ2-7; the D gene is possibly TRBD1 (5 bases). Per germline, CDR1 SEHNR and CDR2 FQNEAQ (reference sequence). Trimming took off 4 bases at V and 7 bases at J, with 17 bases between the two ends. This CDR3 is built from 14 residues. CDR3 sequence reads: CASSSRQTYVEQYF. CDR3 bases: TGTGCCAGCAGCTCCAGACAGACATACGTGGAGCAGTACTTC.

This clonotype was seen only a few times. This sequence joins TRBV7-9 and TRBJ2-1; 12 bases match TRBD2. The CDR3 has 17 residues. Looked up from germline, CDR1 is SEHNR and CDR2 is FQNEAQ (reference sequence). V lost 5 bases and J lost 5; bases outside the gene matches: 10. As DNA, the CDR3 is TGTGCCAGCAGCCCGGCGACTAGCGGGAGTCTCAACAATGAGCAGTTCTTC. Amino acid sequence: CASSPATSGSLNNEQFF. The full variable domain, in which reference TRBV7-9 and TRBJ2-1 provide the parts outside the CDR3, is DTGVSQNPRHKITKRGQNVTFRCDPISEHNRLYWYRQTLGQGPEFLTYFQNEAQLEKSRLLSDRFSAERPKGSFSTLEIQRTEQGDSAMYLCASSPATSGSLNNEQFFGPGTRLTVL.

This chain joins TRBV6-2 or TRBV6-3 and TRBJ1-2, with TRBD1 matching 10 bases. Per the germline V gene, CDR1 is MNHEY and CDR2 is SVGEGT. V lost 6 bases to trimming and J lost 4 bases; unmatched junction nucleotides: 5. The CDR3 sequence is 14 residues long. The CDR3 region has the DNA TGTGCCAGCAGGTCGACAGGGGGCGGCTATGGCTACACCTTC. It is translated as CASRSTGGGYGYTF.

This clonotype turned up a few times. A read error may explain this, as a much larger clone is one base away. V is TRBV11-3 and J is TRBJ2-2; D gene unclear. Trimming took off 8 bases at V and 4 bases at J, with 5 bases between the two ends. Germline CDR1 and CDR2: SGHNT and YENEEA. The CDR3 contains 11 residues. The CDR3 region has the DNA TGTGCCAGCGGCAGCACCGGGGAGCTGTTTTTT. The encoded protein is CASGSTGELFF.

V gene TRBV19 combines with J gene TRBJ1-5; 7 bases map to TRBD1. Germline V gives CDR1 LNHDA, CDR2 SQIVND (reference sequence). This CDR3 is 13 amino acids long. J was trimmed by 4 bases and V by 6 bases; bases with no gene match: 3. The CDR3 DNA reads TGTGCCAGTAGCAAGACAGGGAATCAGCCCCAGCATTTT. This codes for CASSKTGNQPQHF.

This sequence joins TRBV19 and TRBJ2-1; 9 bases are a match to TRBD2. Unmatched junction bases numbered 3, after V lost 5 bases and J lost 4 bases. Germline CDR1 reads LNHDA; CDR2 reads SQIVND (reference sequence). This CDR3 is 14 amino acids long. The DNA of the CDR3 is TGTGCCAGTAGTTCGACTAGCGGTTACAATGAGCAGTTCTTC. As protein: CASSSTSGYNEQFF.

The rearrangement links TRBV18 to TRBJ2-7; D might be TRBD1 (6 bases). Per the germline V gene, CDR1 is KGHSH and CDR2 is LQKENI. Between the trimmed V and J ends, which lost 3 bases and 2 bases, there was a span of 14 bases. This CDR3 has 15 residues. DNA for the CDR3: TGTGCCAGCTCACCCCAGGGGAAGGGGACCTACGAGCAGTACTTC. As protein: CASSPQGKGTYEQYF.

The table lists this clonotype with many counts. The V gene is TRBV11-2, the J gene TRBJ2-7, with 9 bases fitting TRBD2. Germline CDR1 is SGHAT and CDR2 is FQNNGV. The CDR3 is 16 amino acids. Trimming removed 3 bases from V and 0 bases from J; junction bases left unmatched: 6. CDR3 coding DNA: TGTGCCAGCAGCTTCAGGAGCGGGAGGTACTCCTACGAGCAGTACTTC. It yields the protein CASSFRSGRYSYEQYF.

On this clonotype itself: Since a much larger clone is just one base distant, this may be a read error. V is TRBV12-3 or TRBV12-4 and J is TRBJ2-1; D gene uncertain. CDR3 size: 14 residues. Deletions cut 3 bases from V and 3 bases from J, with 9 bases between. The CDR3 region has the DNA TGTGCCAGCAGTTTCATAAGCTGCTACAATGAGCAGTTCTTC. It specifies CASSFISCYNEQFF.

A word on this clonotype: One junction end does not reproduce the germline sequence, and a read error may be involved. The chain links TRBV20-1 to TRBJ1-1; possible D gene TRBD1, 6 bases. The CDR3 totals 16 residues. Per germline, CDR1 DFQATT and CDR2 SNEGSKA (reference sequence). The DNA of the CDR3 is TGCAGTGCTAGAGACCCAGGGGACTCGGCTAACACTGAAGCTCTCTTT. Its translation is CSARDPGDSANTEALF.

This clonotype was counted a few times. V is TRBV28 and J is TRBJ1-5, with 9 bases aligning to TRBD1. Germline V gene data show CDR1 as MDHEN and CDR2 as SYDVKM. The V and J ends lost 7 bases and 0 bases, in that order; junction bases with no gene match: 10. CDR3 length equals 17 residues. As DNA, the CDR3 is TGTGCCAGCACTCCGGGACAGGGACCATATAGCAATCAGCCCCAGCATTTT. Translated, it gives CASTPGQGPYSNQPQHF.

This clonotype was counted at least ten times. The chain couples TRBV28 to TRBJ1-2; 7 bases map to TRBD1. Germline trimming cut 6 bases from V and 0 bases from J; bases unmatched to any gene: 16. The V gene's germline CDR1 is MDHEN and CDR2 SYDVKM. The CDR3 spans 18 residues. The CDR3 here is CASSTPGRTGNSNYGYTF. The CDR3 DNA is TGTGCCAGCAGCACGCCCGGAAGGACAGGAAACTCTAACTATGGCTACACCTTC.

This clonotype was counted a few times. This chain connects TRBV3-1 to TRBJ2-2, with D maybe TRBD2 (5 bases). Germline V gives CDR1 LGHDT, CDR2 YNNKEL (reference sequence). The CDR3 is made up of 14 amino acids. Between the trimmed V and J ends, which lost 8 bases and 4 bases, there was a span of 14 bases. In DNA, the CDR3 is TGTGCCAGCGCCAGAGGGAGTGCCACCGGGGAGCTGTTTTTT. It translates to CASARGSATGELFF. The full variable domain, its missing parts supplied by reference TRBV3-1 and TRBJ2-2, is DTAVSQTPKYLVTQMGNDKSIKCEQNLGHDTMYWYKQDSKKFLKIMFSYNNKELIINETVPNRFSPKSPDKAHLNLHINSLELGDSAVYFCASARGSATGELFFGEGSRLTVL.

The rearrangement uses TRBV25-1 and TRBJ1-2, with 7 positions matching TRBD1. Germline-derived CDR1 and CDR2 are MGHDK and SYGVNS. Trimming took 6 bases from V and 4 from J; bases not matched to a gene: 5. The CDR3 has 13 amino acids. Here the CDR3 DNA reads TGTGCCAGCAGGCCGACAGGGAGCTATGGCTACACCTTC. Protein sequence: CASRPTGSYGYTF.

The V gene is TRBV30, the J gene TRBJ2-1; D not resolved. The V end was cut by 4 bases, the J end by 4 bases, with 14 bases between. Germline CDR1 and CDR2: GTSNPN and SVGIG (reference sequence). The CDR3 contains 14 residues. The CDR3 region has the DNA TGTGCCTGGAAAGGGTCCAGAGGTTACAATGAGCAGTTCTTC. This encodes CAWKGSRGYNEQFF.